The 21 T cell receptor beta chains below come from one sample, sequenced in a study of blood T cells in healthy people across ages. Through a sample-barcoded 5' primer and a J-beta primer mix, a second PCR was run for roughly 7 to 11 cycles. TCRdb recomputed calls from the 5' RACE reads with MiXCR, one row per CDR3 protein. This table has about 1.8 million distinct CDR3 sequences, about 50% appearing once. Source material: blood. The receptors stem from a woman aged 40 to 50 in good health.

The chain joins TRBV24-1 to TRBJ2-5; 7 bases are shared with TRBD2. This CDR3 spans 17 amino acids. Germline V gene data show CDR1 as KGHDR and CDR2 as SFDVKD. After removal of 0 bases from V and 1 base from J, the junction contained 7 bases not matched to a gene. CDR3 protein: CATSDLDTAGLQETQYF. CDR3 nucleotide sequence: TGTGCCACCAGTGATTTGGACACAGCGGGGCTCCAAGAGACCCAGTACTTC.

The chain uses TRBV29-1 and TRBJ2-5, with D perhaps matching TRBD1 (5 bases). Per the germline V gene, CDR1 is SQVTM and CDR2 is ANQGSEA. This CDR3 region has 11 residues. V lost 4 bases and J 10 bases, leaving 13 bases between the germline ends. CDR3: CSVGLSGNQYF. Written as DNA, the CDR3 is TGCAGCGTTGGTCTCTCAGGGAACCAGTACTTC.

This clonotype showed up just a few times. The chain couples TRBV18 to TRBJ1-2; a weak D match, TRBD1 (6 bases). Germline V gene lookup returns CDR1 KGHSH and CDR2 LQKENI. This CDR3 is 13 amino acids long. V was pared by 1 base and J by 4 bases, with 7 bases between. The CDR3 sequence is CASSPQDSYGYTF. The CDR3, as DNA: TGTGCCAGCTCACCACAGGACAGCTATGGCTACACCTTC. The variable domain in full, completed from reference TRBV18 and TRBJ1-2, reads NAGVMQNPRHLVRRRGQEARLRCSPMKGHSHVYWYRQLPEEGLKFMVYLQKENIIDESGMPKERFSAEFPKEGPSILRIQQVVRGDSAAYFCASSPQDSYGYTFGSGTRLTVV.

This rearrangement joins TRBV3-1 to TRBJ2-3; 8 nucleotides align to TRBD2. The CDR3 has 18 amino acids. Germline V gene lookup returns CDR1 LGHDT and CDR2 YNNKEL (reference sequence). V lost 1 base and J lost 2; bases outside the gene matches: 11. The CDR3 region is CASSQARTAGAPTDTQYF. Written as DNA, the CDR3 is TGTGCCAGCAGCCAAGCACGGACAGCGGGGGCCCCCACAGATACGCAGTATTTT.

The J gene is TRBJ2-1, the V gene TRBV3-1; 10 nucleotides line up with TRBD2. Germline V gene sequence: CDR1 LGHDT, CDR2 YNNKEL (reference sequence). Trimming took 4 bases from V and 5 from J; bases not matched to a gene: 8. There are 16 residues in the CDR3. This CDR3 reads CASSPNPSGGHNEQFF. As DNA, the CDR3 is TGTGCCAGCAGCCCCAATCCTAGCGGGGGACACAATGAGCAGTTCTTC.

This chain joins TRBV20-1 and TRBJ1-2; D is undetermined. The CDR3 covers 12 residues. CDR1 and CDR2 (germline): DFQATT, SNEGSKA (reference sequence). The CDR3 region has the DNA TGCAGCTCGGATATTAATAACTATGGCTACACCTTC. Amino acid sequence: CSSDINNYGYTF.

This clonotype was observed a few times. V gene TRBV6-1 combines with J gene TRBJ2-1, with 9 bases fitting TRBD1. J lost 9 bases, V lost 6 bases, and 12 bases had no gene match. The CDR3 consists of 15 residues. Germline values: CDR1 MNHNS, CDR2 SASEGT. The CDR3 DNA sequence: TGTGCCAGCAGGGACTTCGGGACAGGGCTGTCTGAGCAGTTCTTC. The encoded protein is CASRDFGTGLSEQFF.

This clonotype was seen only a few times. V is TRBV7-2 and J is TRBJ2-1; 7 bases fit TRBD2. CDR1 SGHTA and CDR2 FQGNSA come from the germline V gene. Trimming cost V 5 bases and J 1 base; bases outside gene matches: 11. This CDR3 has 17 amino acids. The DNA for the CDR3 is TGTGCCAGCAGCCACCCCCGGGGGAGGGAGTCCTACAATGAGCAGTTCTTC. Translation: CASSHPRGRESYNEQFF.

This clonotype has a handful of counts. The V gene is TRBV6-1, the J gene TRBJ2-7, with 11 bases identical to TRBD1. The last part of the DNA fits TRBJ2-4 better; the J call may be wrong. In germline, CDR1 is MNHNS, CDR2 SASEGT. The CDR3 runs to 15 residues. The CDR3 is CASSEDRGLVDIQYF. The DNA of the CDR3 is TGTGCCAGCAGTGAGGACAGGGGGCTGGTGGACATTCAGTACTTC.

V is TRBV20-1 and J is TRBJ1-2; tentative D call: TRBD1 (5 bases). V lost 0 bases, J lost 4 bases, and 12 bases lay in between. Germline V CDR1 and CDR2: DFQATT, SNEGSKA (reference sequence). The CDR3 is 14 residues long. The chain's CDR3 is CSAREPGTPYGYTF. The CDR3 DNA reads as TGCAGTGCTAGAGAACCCGGGACTCCCTATGGCTACACCTTC.

The table lists this clonotype with a count of one. V and J are TRBV29-1 and TRBJ1-2; no definite D call. Germline lookup yields CDR1 SQVTM and CDR2 ANQGSEA. The CDR3 has 13 amino acids. Between the trimmed V and J ends, which lost 3 bases and 4 bases, there was a span of 12 bases. The CDR3 loop reads CSVDGLGGYGYTF. The DNA of the CDR3 is TGCAGCGTTGACGGATTGGGAGGCTATGGCTACACCTTC.

A single count supports this clonotype. The chain employs TRBV19 and TRBJ2-7, with a weak D call TRBD2 (5 bases). The J call is in doubt because the DNA end fits TRBJ2-5 better. The germline gives CDR1 LNHDA, CDR2 SQIVND (reference sequence). The CDR3 sequence is 16 residues long. DNA for the CDR3: TGTGCCAGTAGTCCCAAGCCCCCGGTCGCGGGAGAGACCCAGTACTTC. This translates into CASSPKPPVAGETQYF.

The chain recombines TRBV20-1 with TRBJ2-1; 7 bases align to TRBD2. CDR1 and CDR2 from the germline V gene are DFQATT and SNEGSKA (reference sequence). V lost 5 bases to trimming and J lost 8 bases; unmatched junction nucleotides: 9. CDR3 length equals 13 residues. The CDR3 loop is CSAREALLDEQFF. In DNA, the CDR3 is TGCAGTGCTCGGGAGGCCCTTTTGGATGAGCAGTTCTTC.

This chain links TRBV7-8 with TRBJ1-2, with unresolved D. V lost 3 bases and J lost 6, with 14 bases in between. CDR1 and CDR2 (germline): SGHVS, FQNEAQ. The CDR3 has 14 residues. The CDR3 loop is CASSLEGLADGYTF. CDR3 nucleotides: TGTGCCAGCAGCTTGGAAGGGTTAGCCGATGGCTACACCTTC.

The CDR3, as DNA: TGTGCCAGCAGTCCGCGGGACAGGGCCACTGAAGCTTTCTTT. Amino acid sequence: CASSPRDRATEAFF. The chain carries TRBV12-3 or TRBV12-4 and TRBJ1-1; TRBD1 matches 9 bases. Trimming removed 5 bases from V and 4 bases from J; junction bases left unmatched: 5. The CDR3 covers 14 residues.

The J gene is TRBJ2-3, the V gene TRBV5-1; D unclear. The CDR3 has 15 amino acids. Looked up from germline, CDR1 is SGHRS and CDR2 is YFSETQ. The germline V and J ends were trimmed by 4 bases and 0 bases, with 12 bases remaining between them. CDR3 amino acids: CASSLQALSTDTQYF. For the CDR3, the DNA is TGCGCCAGCAGCCTTCAGGCTCTTAGCACAGATACGCAGTATTTT.

This clonotype was found many times. J is TRBJ2-3 and V is TRBV5-1; D unclear. The V and J ends lost 4 bases and 1 base respectively, with 10 bases between them. CDR3 length: 14 residues. CDR1 and CDR2 (germline): SGHRS, YFSETQ. The CDR3 sequence is CASSPSTGTDTQYF. The DNA of the CDR3 is TGCGCCAGCAGCCCCTCAACTGGCACAGATACGCAGTATTTT.

This clonotype was detected only a few times. The chain couples TRBV11-1 to TRBJ2-1, with TRBD2 identical over 11 bases. CDR3 length: 18 amino acids. Trimming cost V 4 bases and J 10 bases; bases outside gene matches: 18. The V gene's germline CDR1 is SGHAT and CDR2 FQDESV (reference sequence). The chain's CDR3 is CASSSNTLLAGGLGEQFF. The CDR3 bases are TGTGCCAGCAGCTCTAACACCCTTCTAGCGGGGGGTTTGGGCGAGCAGTTCTTC. The full variable domain, completed using reference TRBV11-1 and TRBJ2-1, is EAEVAQSPRYKITEKSQAVAFWCDPISGHATLYWYRQILGQGPELLVQFQDESVVDDSQLPKDRFSAERLKGVDSTLKIQPAELGDSAMYLCASSSNTLLAGGLGEQFFGPGTRLTVL.

The chain combines TRBV12-3 or TRBV12-4 with TRBJ2-5; 9 bases are shared with TRBD1. V lost 7 bases, J lost 3 bases, and 6 bases stayed unmatched. The CDR3 runs 14 residues. The CDR3 DNA is TGTGCCAGCACCATGACAGGGGGGAAAGAGACCCAGTACTTC. Translated, it gives CASTMTGGKETQYF.

The chain joins TRBV6-5 to TRBJ2-3, with D maybe TRBD1 (5 bases). CDR1 is MNHEY, CDR2 SVGAGI, per germline. Trimming took 2 bases from V and 0 from J, leaving 15 bases between them. The CDR3 has 17 amino acids. Written as DNA, the CDR3 is TGTGCCAGCAGTTACGGACGACAGCCTACTAGCACAGATACGCAGTATTTT. Amino acids: CASSYGRQPTSTDTQYF.

As regards this clonotype: At one end the junction does not follow the germline gene, possibly because of a read error. The V and J genes are TRBV29-1 and TRBJ2-1; D is possibly TRBD2 (7 bases). Germline CDR1 is SQVTM and CDR2 is ANQGSEA. The length of the CDR3 is 17 residues. As DNA, the CDR3 is TGCAGCGTCGAAGGTTGGGGGGGCATCGGTCTCTACAATGAGCAGTTCTTC. Amino acids: CSVEGWGGIGLYNEQFF.